This record concerns one TCR beta chain sequence. Its cognate antigen is unknown. Germline is not matched at one junction end, which may reflect a read error. The CDR3 consists of 13 residues. Germline V CDR1 and CDR2: MNHEY, SMNVEV (reference sequence). MiXCR, applied by TCRdb to the reads, yields one record per CDR3 protein. The sample holds about 920,000 distinct CDR3 sequences; roughly 31% are singletons and the top ten take over 12%. These data are taken from a study of T cell repertoires in cytomegalovirus infection. The V gene is TRBV27, the J gene TRBJ2-5; no clear D gene. The TCR originated in a human donor in good health (CMV status not recorded). Some clones in this sample may be carry-over from other donors' samples. The specimen comprised cultured CD8+ T cells from PBMCs, sampled from culture after CMV antigen stimulation. In DNA, the CDR3 is TGTGTCAGCAGTTTTGCCATCCAAGAGACCCAGTACTTC. It encodes CVSSFAIQETQYF.